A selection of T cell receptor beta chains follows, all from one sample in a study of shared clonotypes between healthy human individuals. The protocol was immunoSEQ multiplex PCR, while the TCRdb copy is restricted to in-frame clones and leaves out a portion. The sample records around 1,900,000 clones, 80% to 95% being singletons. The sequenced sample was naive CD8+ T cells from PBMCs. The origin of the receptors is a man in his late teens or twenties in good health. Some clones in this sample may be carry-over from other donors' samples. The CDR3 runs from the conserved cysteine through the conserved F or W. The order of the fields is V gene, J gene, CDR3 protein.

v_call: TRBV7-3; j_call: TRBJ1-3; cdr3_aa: CASSADRSSGNTIYF
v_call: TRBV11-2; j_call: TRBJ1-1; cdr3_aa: CASSRLGGGNTEAFF
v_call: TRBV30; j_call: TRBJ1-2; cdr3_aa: CAGHEGHYGYTF
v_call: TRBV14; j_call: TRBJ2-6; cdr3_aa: CASSPGQGAPGANVLTF
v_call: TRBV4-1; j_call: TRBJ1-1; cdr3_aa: CASSQPDRNTEAFF
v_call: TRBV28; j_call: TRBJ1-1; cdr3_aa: CASRAYQGSTEAFF
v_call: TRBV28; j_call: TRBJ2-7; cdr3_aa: CASSFEGEVREQYF
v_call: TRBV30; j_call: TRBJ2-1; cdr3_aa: CAWSIGLYNEQFF
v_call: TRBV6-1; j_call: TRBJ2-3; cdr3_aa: CASSQTGYTDTQYF
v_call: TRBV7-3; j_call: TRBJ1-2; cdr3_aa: CASSSYPGTPYGYTF
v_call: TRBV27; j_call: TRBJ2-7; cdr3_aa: CASSWGEFGGEQYF
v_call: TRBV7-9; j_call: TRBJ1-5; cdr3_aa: CASRGGTGDQPQHF
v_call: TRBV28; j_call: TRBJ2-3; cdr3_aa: CASSLLQGETDTQYF
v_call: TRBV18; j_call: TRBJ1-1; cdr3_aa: CASSIGWRTEAFF
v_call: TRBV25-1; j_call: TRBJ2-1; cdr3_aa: CATSTWARSNEQFF
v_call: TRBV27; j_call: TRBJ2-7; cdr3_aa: CASLPREGLDEQYF
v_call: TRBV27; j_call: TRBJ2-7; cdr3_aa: CASTLRTGQYEQYF
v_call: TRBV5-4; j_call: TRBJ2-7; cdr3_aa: CASSETGMGYEQYF
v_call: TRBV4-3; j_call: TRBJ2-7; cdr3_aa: CASSQGAGPSYEQYF
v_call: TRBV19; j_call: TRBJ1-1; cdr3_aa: CASTGRGMNTEAFF
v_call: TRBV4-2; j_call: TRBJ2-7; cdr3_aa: CASSQARQSTHEQYF
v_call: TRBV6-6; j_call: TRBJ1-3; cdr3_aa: CASGQPQYF
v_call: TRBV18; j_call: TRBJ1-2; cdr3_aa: CASSPPGDRDGYTF
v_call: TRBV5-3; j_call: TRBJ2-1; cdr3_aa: CARSLRSGRIEQFF